These 5 T cell receptor beta chains came from one sample sequenced in a study of shared clonotypes between healthy human individuals. TCRdb keeps only in-frame clones here, not all; method: immunoSEQ multiplex PCR. The sample carries a few million clones, approximately 95% recorded once. What was sequenced was naive CD4+ T cells from PBMCs. Noted subset: CD45RA+ positively selected. The receptors were sampled from a man between 18 and 35 years old in good health. Some clones in this sample may be carry-over from other donors' samples.

With regard to this clone: This specimen includes other DNA sequences encoding the same CDR3. V is TRBV5-4 and J is TRBJ2-1, with 8 bases lining up with TRBD2. Unmatched junction bases numbered 6, after V lost 4 bases and J lost 0 bases. This CDR3 spans 16 amino acids. Per germline, CDR1 SGHNT and CDR2 YYREEE (reference sequence). CDR3 residues: CASSPGGGGSYNEQFF. The CDR3 nucleotides are TGTGCCAGCAGCCCCGGGGGGGGAGGCTCCTACAATGAGCAGTTCTTC.

The chain recombines TRBV20-1 with TRBJ2-5; D gene uncertain. Germline CDR1 is DFQATT and CDR2 is SNEGSKA (reference sequence). The CDR3 is 10 residues long. V lost 6 bases and J 7 bases, leaving 9 bases between the germline ends. Here the CDR3 reads CSARLGTQYF. CDR3 DNA sequence: TGCAGTGCCCGCCTAGGGACCCAGTACTTC.

The chain is built from TRBV19 and TRBJ1-5, with TRBD1 as a possible D gene (5 bases). The CDR3 is 17 amino acids. V lost 7 bases to trimming and J lost 0 bases, with 19 bases between them. Germline assignment: CDR1 LNHDA and CDR2 SQIVND (reference sequence). CDR3 bases: TGTGCCAGTATCAACCTAGGGGCCCATAATAGCAATCAGCCCCAGCATTTT. It is translated as CASINLGAHNSNQPQHF.

The sample holds one count of this clone. This chain connects TRBV18 to TRBJ2-1; the match to TRBD1 covers 9 bases. Unmatched junction bases numbered 7, after V lost 3 bases and J lost 7 bases. CDR1 is KGHSH and CDR2 is LQKENI in the germline V gene. CDR3 length: 15 residues. CDR3 coding DNA: TGTGCCAGCTCACCGCGGGACAGGGCCGAGAATGAGCAGTTCTTC. As protein: CASSPRDRAENEQFF. Based on the CDR3 plus reference TRBV18 and TRBJ2-1, the full variable domain is NAGVMQNPRHLVRRRGQEARLRCSPMKGHSHVYWYRQLPEEGLKFMVYLQKENIIDESGMPKERFSAEFPKEGPSILRIQQVVRGDSAAYFCASSPRDRAENEQFFGPGTRLTVL.

This sequence joins TRBV27 and TRBJ2-1; D is undetermined. CDR3 length equals 16 residues. CDR1 and CDR2 (germline): MNHEY, SMNVEV (reference sequence). The ends were cut back, 7 bases at V and 5 bases at J, with 21 bases in the middle. CDR3 loop: CASTLTPTEFHNEQFF. The CDR3 nucleotides are TGTGCCAGCACCTTAACCCCAACGGAGTTCCACAATGAGCAGTTCTTC.